These T cell receptor beta chains were read from a single sample in a study of blood T cell repertoires in COVID-19. Data came from immunoSEQ multiplex PCR; TCRdb stores just in-frame clones and leaves some out. The sample lists about 190,000 clones; around four fifths were seen once. Sequenced: peripheral blood. The receptors come from a woman in her 70s with active or convalescent COVID-19. The CDR3 runs from the conserved cysteine through the conserved F or W. Fields, in order: clone size, J gene, D gene, V gene, CDR3 DNA, CDR3 protein. D genes are given only for firm matches. Size values are once, few and many counts, or a class for expanded clones, and some rows have none.

abundance: .
j_gene: TRBJ2-1
d_gene: TRBD2
v_gene: TRBV12-5
CDR3nt: TGTGCTAGTGGTTTGCGAGGCGGGAGGGGCTACAATGAGCAGTTCTTC
CDR3aa: CASGLRGGRGYNEQFF

abundance: .
j_gene: TRBJ2-1
d_gene: TRBD2
v_gene: TRBV6-6
CDR3nt: TGTGCCAGCAGTTCCCCCCTAGCGGGAGTTTACTATGAGCAGTTCTTC
CDR3aa: CASSSPLAGVYYEQFF

abundance: .
j_gene: TRBJ1-2
d_gene: .
v_gene: TRBV7-9
CDR3nt: TGTGCCAGCAGCTTAGTGTCTGCTAACTATGGCTACACCTTC
CDR3aa: CASSLVSANYGYTF

abundance: .
j_gene: TRBJ2-7
d_gene: TRBD2
v_gene: TRBV6-1
CDR3nt: TGTGCCAGCAGTGAGCGGGAGGGCTCCTACGAGCAGTACTTC
CDR3aa: CASSEREGSYEQYF

abundance: .
j_gene: TRBJ1-2
d_gene: .
v_gene: TRBV7-5
CDR3nt: TGTGTCAGAAGCTCGACAAACGCCGGGGGGCGCCTTAACTATGGCTACACCTTC
CDR3aa: CVRSSTNAGGRLNYGYTF

abundance: .
j_gene: TRBJ2-5
d_gene: TRBD1
v_gene: TRBV11-2
CDR3nt: TGTGCCAGCAGCTTAGATGCCGGGGACAGGGTGGGAGAGACCCAGTACTTC
CDR3aa: CASSLDAGDRVGETQYF

abundance: .
j_gene: TRBJ2-7
d_gene: TRBD2
v_gene: TRBV2
CDR3nt: TGTGCCAGCAGTGGTAGGACTAGCGGCACCTACGAGCAGTACTTC
CDR3aa: CASSGRTSGTYEQYF

abundance: .
j_gene: TRBJ1-6
d_gene: .
v_gene: TRBV27
CDR3nt: TGTGCCAGCAGTCCACCGCCCGGGCTCACAGGGCTTAATTCACCCCTCCACTTT
CDR3aa: CASSPPPGLTGLNSPLHF

abundance: .
j_gene: TRBJ1-2
d_gene: TRBD1
v_gene: TRBV7-9
CDR3nt: TGTGCCAGCAGCTCCCGGGACAGGGGGCAACTCTATGGCTACACCTTC
CDR3aa: CASSSRDRGQLYGYTF

abundance: .
j_gene: TRBJ2-5
d_gene: .
v_gene: TRBV6-5
CDR3nt: TGTGCCAGCAGACAGGGCTTCGAGACCCAGTACTTC
CDR3aa: CASRQGFETQYF

abundance: .
j_gene: TRBJ1-1
d_gene: .
v_gene: TRBV6-5
CDR3nt: TGTGCCAGCACCCAAGGCGGGGGCCGGGACACTGAAGCTTTCTTT
CDR3aa: CASTQGGGRDTEAFF

abundance: .
j_gene: TRBJ2-2
d_gene: .
v_gene: TRBV15
CDR3nt: TGTGCCACCAGCAGAGATAGTCGAAGGAACACCGGGGAGCTGTTTTTT
CDR3aa: CATSRDSRRNTGELFF

abundance: once
j_gene: TRBJ1-1
d_gene: .
v_gene: TRBV11-2
CDR3nt: TGTGCCAGCAGCTTATCCGGGGGTTTCACTGAAGCTTTCTTT
CDR3aa: CASSLSGGFTEAFF

abundance: .
j_gene: TRBJ2-7
d_gene: .
v_gene: TRBV11-2
CDR3nt: TGTGCCAGCAGCTTAGCACAGACCTCCTACGAGCAGTACTTC
CDR3aa: CASSLAQTSYEQYF

abundance: .
j_gene: TRBJ2-7
d_gene: .
v_gene: TRBV18
CDR3nt: TGTGCCAGCTCACCACGACAGACCTACGAGCAGTACTTC
CDR3aa: CASSPRQTYEQYF

abundance: few
j_gene: TRBJ1-5
d_gene: TRBD1
v_gene: TRBV18
CDR3nt: TGTGCCAGCTCACTTTATGGGGACAGGGGCCTCAGGGGGCCCAATCAGCCCCAGCATTTT
CDR3aa: CASSLYGDRGLRGPNQPQHF

abundance: .
j_gene: TRBJ1-1
d_gene: .
v_gene: TRBV7-8
CDR3nt: TGTGCCAGCGTCAGTCAAGGACAGTTGAACACTGAAGCTTTCTTT
CDR3aa: CASVSQGQLNTEAFF

abundance: .
j_gene: TRBJ1-4
d_gene: .
v_gene: TRBV18
CDR3nt: TGTGCCAGCTCACCAGGACCAGGGTCTAATGAAAAACTGTTTTTT
CDR3aa: CASSPGPGSNEKLFF

abundance: .
j_gene: TRBJ2-7
d_gene: TRBD1
v_gene: TRBV5-1
CDR3nt: TGCGCCAGCAATTTGGATGGACAGGGGGCGACCTACGAGCAGTACTTC
CDR3aa: CASNLDGQGATYEQYF

abundance: .
j_gene: TRBJ2-1
d_gene: .
v_gene: TRBV5-1
CDR3nt: TGCGCCAGCAGCCCCAGCGGGCTCTCCTACAATGAGCAGTTCTTC
CDR3aa: CASSPSGLSYNEQFF

abundance: few
j_gene: TRBJ2-4
d_gene: TRBD2
v_gene: TRBV28
CDR3nt: TGTGCCAGCGGGCCGACTAGCGGGAGTCACATTCAGTACTTC
CDR3aa: CASGPTSGSHIQYF

abundance: .
j_gene: TRBJ2-2
d_gene: .
v_gene: TRBV9
CDR3nt: TGTGCCAGCAGCGTAGTAGCGAACACCGGGGAGCTGTTTTTT
CDR3aa: CASSVVANTGELFF

abundance: .
j_gene: TRBJ2-1
d_gene: TRBD1
v_gene: TRBV6-5
CDR3nt: TGTGCCAGCAGTTACCGCCCGGGACAGGGGTTTGTTGAGCAGTTCTTC
CDR3aa: CASSYRPGQGFVEQFF

abundance: .
j_gene: TRBJ2-1
d_gene: .
v_gene: TRBV15
CDR3nt: TGTGCCACCAGCAGAGATCCGACTAGTCCAAATGAGCAGTTCTTC
CDR3aa: CATSRDPTSPNEQFF

abundance: once
j_gene: TRBJ2-1
d_gene: .
v_gene: TRBV9
CDR3nt: TGTGCCAGCAGCGTAGGGCACGGGATTTCCTACAATGAGCAGTTCTTC
CDR3aa: CASSVGHGISYNEQFF

abundance: .
j_gene: TRBJ2-1
d_gene: .
v_gene: TRBV6-5
CDR3nt: TGTGCCAGCAGTTACCCGGGACGGAGGGACTATGAGCAGTTCTTC
CDR3aa: CASSYPGRRDYEQFF

abundance: .
j_gene: TRBJ1-1
d_gene: .
v_gene: TRBV5-4
CDR3nt: TGTGCCAGCAGCTTACAGAGTCGGACTGAAGCTTTCTTT
CDR3aa: CASSLQSRTEAFF

abundance: .
j_gene: TRBJ2-3
d_gene: TRBD2
v_gene: TRBV10-3
CDR3nt: TGTGCCATCAGTGAGCCATCTAGCGGGAGAATGGATACGCAGTATTTT
CDR3aa: CAISEPSSGRMDTQYF

abundance: .
j_gene: TRBJ1-2
d_gene: .
v_gene: TRBV25-1
CDR3nt: TGTGCCAGCAGTGAATTTGAGACAGCCTATGGCTACACCTTC
CDR3aa: CASSEFETAYGYTF

abundance: .
j_gene: TRBJ1-2
d_gene: TRBD1
v_gene: TRBV3-1/TRBV3-2
CDR3nt: TGTGCCAGCAGCCCGAATCCGGGACAGGGATTTGATGGCTACACCTTC
CDR3aa: CASSPNPGQGFDGYTF

abundance: .
j_gene: TRBJ2-1
d_gene: .
v_gene: TRBV4-1
CDR3nt: TGCGCCAGCAGCCAAGAAGTCGGTGAGCAGTTCTTC
CDR3aa: CASSQEVGEQFF

abundance: .
j_gene: TRBJ2-1
d_gene: .
v_gene: TRBV6-5
CDR3nt: TGTGCCAGCAGCCTTCAGAGGAGGGGCTTAAATGAGCAGTTCTTC
CDR3aa: CASSLQRRGLNEQFF